The 15 T cell receptor beta chains below come from one sample, sequenced in a study of T cell repertoires in cytomegalovirus infection. Their specific antigens are unknown. TCRdb re-derived calls from the reads in MiXCR, one entry per CDR3 protein. The sample lists 100,000 to 120,000 distinct CDR3 sequences; around 30% were seen once. The material sequenced was CD8+ T cells from cultured PBMCs, taken from culture after CMV antigen stimulation. These receptor sequences come from a human donor in good health (CMV status not recorded). Some clones in this sample may be carry-over from other donors' samples.

The V and J genes are TRBV19 and TRBJ2-7; D might be TRBD1 (5 bases). Trimming stripped 1 base from V and 7 bases from J, with 17 bases between. Germline CDR1 LNHDA, CDR2 SQIVND (reference sequence). This CDR3 has 15 amino acids. The DNA for the CDR3 is TGTGCCAGTAGTATAGCCGACAGCCCTGCGGTGGAGCAGTACTTC. Translation: CASSIADSPAVEQYF.

This chain links TRBV12-3 or TRBV12-4 with TRBJ2-3; the D gene is possibly TRBD1 (5 bases). Between the trimmed V and J ends, which lost 6 bases and 1 base, there was a span of 8 bases. The CDR3 runs to 13 residues. The CDR3 sequence: CASSLTGTDTQYF. In DNA, the CDR3 is TGTGCCAGCAGCCTGACAGGCACAGATACGCAGTATTTT.

V and J are TRBV28 and TRBJ1-6; TRBD1 might be the D (6 bases). The germline V and J ends were trimmed by 7 bases and 9 bases, with 19 bases remaining between them. The CDR3 contains 15 residues. CDR1 MDHEN and CDR2 SYDVKM come from the germline V gene. The CDR3: CASTVGGGLTSPLHF. In DNA form, the CDR3 reads TGTGCCAGCACCGTCGGAGGGGGGCTGACTTCACCCCTCCACTTT.

J is TRBJ2-5 and V is TRBV27, with 12 positions matching TRBD2. Germline V gene sequence: CDR1 MNHEY, CDR2 SMNVEV (reference sequence). There are 17 residues in the CDR3. Losses at the gene ends were 2 bases for V and 2 bases for J; bases not matched to a gene: 6. CDR3 sequence (DNA): TGTGCCAGCAGTTTAAGTCTAGCGGGGGGGCGACAAGAGACCCAGTACTTC. This translates into CASSLSLAGGRQETQYF.

The V call is TRBV3-1, the J call TRBJ2-7, with 8 positions matching TRBD2. The junction had 6 bases not matched to a gene; V was cut back by 3 bases and J by 2 bases. The length of the CDR3 is 15 residues. Germline lookup yields CDR1 LGHDT and CDR2 YNNKEL (reference sequence). CDR3 in amino acids: CASSQERGPPYEQYF. The CDR3 DNA reads as TGTGCCAGCAGCCAGGAGCGGGGGCCCCCCTACGAGCAGTACTTC.

There are a few counts of this clonotype. The chain recombines TRBV7-9 with TRBJ2-1; a weak D match, TRBD1 (6 bases). The CDR3 sequence is 16 residues long. V dropped 5 bases and J dropped 1 base, with 15 bases sitting between them. CDR1 and CDR2 (germline): SEHNR, FQNEAQ (reference sequence). CDR3 in amino acids: CASSLDRFESYNEQFF. The CDR3 DNA follows: TGTGCCAGCAGCCTAGACAGGTTTGAGTCCTACAATGAGCAGTTCTTC.

This clonotype was observed a few times. The rearrangement links TRBV11-2 to TRBJ2-3; D may be TRBD1 (6 bases). CDR1 is SGHAT, CDR2 FQNNGV, per germline. V shed 11 bases and J shed 2 bases, with 20 bases lying between them. CDR3 length: 15 amino acids. CDR3: CAVSWGRTDTDTQYF. In nucleotides, the CDR3 is TGTGCCGTTTCGTGGGGGCGCACAGACACAGATACGCAGTATTTT.

The chain couples TRBV12-3 or TRBV12-4 to TRBJ1-2; D perhaps matches TRBD1 (5 bases). CDR3 length: 13 amino acids. Trimming pared 6 bases from V and 4 bases from J, leaving 12 bases between. The CDR3 DNA reads as TGTGCCAGCAGCACCGGGACGGTCTATGGCTACACCTTC. Its protein product is CASSTGTVYGYTF.

The J gene is TRBJ2-3, the V gene TRBV6-5, with TRBD2 as a possible D gene (6 bases). V was cut by 0 bases and J by 0 bases, with 10 bases left in between. Per germline, CDR1 MNHEY and CDR2 SVGAGI. The CDR3 runs to 16 residues. The CDR3 DNA follows: TGTGCCAGCAGTTACTCGGTGGGGACTAGCACAGATACGCAGTATTTT. This codes for CASSYSVGTSTDTQYF.

The chain combines TRBV2 with TRBJ2-1; D remains unclear. V was clipped by 6 bases and J by 8 bases, with 8 bases between them. The CDR3 is 11 amino acids. Germline lookup yields CDR1 SNHLY and CDR2 FYNNEI. CDR3 sequence: CASRVLDEQFF. CDR3 coding DNA: TGTGCCAGCAGGGTGCTTGATGAGCAGTTCTTC.

This clonotype has at least ten counts. The chain joins TRBV10-3 to TRBJ2-5, with unresolved D. Deletions cut 4 bases from V and 1 base from J, with 7 bases between. The germline V gene encodes CDR1 ENHRY and CDR2 SYGVKD. The CDR3 is 13 residues long. Written as DNA, the CDR3 is TGTGCCATCAGTGCGACGTCCCAAGAGACCCAGTACTTC. Translation: CAISATSQETQYF.

The genes are TRBV5-4 and TRBJ1-1, with 12 bases lining up with TRBD1. The CDR3 has 15 amino acids. After removal of 4 bases from V and 6 bases from J, the junction contained 7 bases not matched to a gene. Germline V gives CDR1 SGHNT, CDR2 YYREEE (reference sequence). The CDR3 bases are TGTGCCAGCAGCCCAGGGACAGGGGGCTCGGCTGAAGCTTTCTTT. Translating gives CASSPGTGGSAEAFF.

The chain has TRBV6-1 and TRBJ2-2; TRBD2 matches 8 bases. Germline CDR1 reads MNHNS; CDR2 reads SASEGT. The length of the CDR3 is 15 residues. With V trimmed by 1 base and J by 6 bases, 4 bases remained unmatched. DNA for the CDR3: TGTGCCAGCAGTGAAGGGGACGGGGGGGCCGGGGAGCTGTTTTTT. Translated, it gives CASSEGDGGAGELFF.

V gene TRBV9 combines with J gene TRBJ2-7; the D gene is possibly TRBD1 (6 bases). The CDR3 spans 15 residues. V was shortened by 0 bases and J by 2 bases, with 12 bases between the two germline ends. From germline, CDR1 is SGDLS and CDR2 YYNGEE. The CDR3 reads CASSVDGTPTYEQYF. DNA for the CDR3: TGTGCCAGCAGCGTAGATGGGACACCCACCTACGAGCAGTACTTC.

In its sample, this clonotype was seen a few times. V and J are TRBV28 and TRBJ2-1; D tentatively fits TRBD1 or TRBD2 (5 bases each). V was cut by 5 bases and J by 0 bases, with 14 bases left in between. CDR1 MDHEN and CDR2 SYDVKM come from the germline V gene. The CDR3 runs to 16 residues. This chain's CDR3 is CASSPWDGSSYNEQFF. CDR3 sequence (DNA): TGTGCCAGCAGTCCCTGGGACGGTAGCTCCTACAATGAGCAGTTCTTC.